This T cell receptor (beta chain) was recorded in a study of T-cell reconstitution after alpha-beta-depleted transplantation in children. The TCRbeta library was prepared with unique molecular identifiers. TCRdb processed the PCR reads anew with MiXCR; each CDR3 protein has one entry. The sample records about 610,000 distinct CDR3 sequences, more than 9% being singletons. The CDR3 is 15 amino acids. V lost 6 bases and J lost 8; bases outside the gene matches: 13. Germline CDR1 is SQVTM and CDR2 is ANQGSEA. The V and J genes are TRBV29-1 and TRBJ2-1, with 10 positions matching TRBD1. The specimen comprised PBMCs from the stem cell graft donor, sampled from the stem cell graft. The sequence came from a human donor who donated a stem cell graft to a child with acute myeloid leukemia. Written as DNA, the CDR3 is TGCAGCGTCTATGGAGCCCTCGGGACAGGGGATGAGCAGTTCTTC. This encodes CSVYGALGTGDEQFF.